A single sample gave rise to the 26 T cell receptor beta chains below, sequenced in a study of a mutant IDH1 vaccine in newly diagnosed glioma. Assay used: immunoSEQ multiplex PCR; TCRdb lists only in-frame clones, some missing. The table records about 52,000 clones, over 75% of them present only once. Time point here: week 11, during vaccination. What each vaccine dose contained was 300 ug of mutant IDH1 20-mer peptide, accompanied by topical imiquimod. No cognate antigen is known for these TCRs. Material: PBMCs, obtained from a glioma patient whose treatment included an IDH1 peptide vaccine. These receptors were taken from a middle-aged man with glioma.

The genes are TRBV29-1 and TRBJ2-5; 7 bases are a match to TRBD2. The CDR3 is 13 amino acids. From germline, CDR1 is SQVTM and CDR2 ANQGSEA. The chain's CDR3 is CALSGGVQETQYF. The CDR3 nucleotides read TGCGCCCTTAGTGGGGGGGTCCAAGAGACCCAGTACTTC.

The CDR3 DNA follows: TGTGCCAGCAGCTTAGCCGGAGGGGCCAGGGTTTCACCCCTCCACTTT. Its protein product is CASSLAGGARVSPLHF. The chain combines TRBV7-6 with TRBJ1-6, with a weak D call TRBD1 (5 bases). V gave up 0 bases and J gave up 9 bases, with 15 bases separating them. This CDR3 has 16 residues. CDR1 and CDR2 from the germline V gene are SGHVS and FNYEAQ.

The chain employs TRBV5-4 and TRBJ2-7, with D unresolved. V lost 4 bases and J 2 bases, leaving 4 bases between the germline ends. This CDR3 has 11 residues. Per germline, CDR1 SGHNT and CDR2 YYREEE (reference sequence). CDR3 coding DNA: TGTGCCAGCAGCACAACCTACGAGCAGTACTTC. This encodes CASSTTYEQYF.

CDR3 coding DNA: TGTGCCTGGAGTGGGTTCAGGGCATATAATTCACCCCTCCACTTT. Its protein is CAWSGFRAYNSPLHF. The chain has TRBV30 and TRBJ1-6, with TRBD1 as a possible D gene (5 bases). The germline V and J ends were trimmed by 1 base and 4 bases, with 11 bases remaining between them. In germline, CDR1 is GTSNPN, CDR2 SVGIG (reference sequence). CDR3 length: 15 amino acids.

This rearrangement joins TRBV25-1 to TRBJ2-5; perhaps D is TRBD1 or TRBD2 (5 bases each). From germline, CDR1 is MGHDK and CDR2 SYGVNS. CDR3 length: 13 residues. The ends were cut back, 5 bases at V and 11 bases at J, with 18 bases in the middle. The CDR3 protein is CASSRGRTPGQYF. The DNA of the CDR3 is TGTGCCAGCAGTAGGGGTAGGACGCCGGGGCAGTACTTC.

V and J are TRBV10-3 and TRBJ2-1; D gene ambiguous. The length of the CDR3 is 15 residues. V was pared by 3 bases and J by 0 bases, with 9 bases between. CDR1 and CDR2 from the germline V gene are ENHRY and SYGVKD. The CDR3 is CAISERDNSYNEQFF. The CDR3 DNA sequence: TGTGCCATCAGTGAACGTGACAACTCCTACAATGAGCAGTTCTTC.

The chain uses TRBV6-1 and TRBJ1-5; D remains ambiguous. Germline V gene sequence: CDR1 MNHNS, CDR2 SASEGT. The CDR3 runs 13 residues. V lost 2 bases, J lost 7 bases, and 9 bases lay in between. CDR3 DNA sequence: TGTGCCAGCAGTGAAAGCCCCCAACAGCCCCAGCATTTT. It codes for CASSESPQQPQHF.

This rearrangement joins TRBV5-6 to TRBJ2-3, with D perhaps given as TRBD1 or TRBD2 (6 bases each). The CDR3 is 14 residues long. The germline gives CDR1 SGHDT, CDR2 YYEEEE. V gave up 4 bases and J gave up 6 bases, with 15 bases separating them. CDR3 protein: CASSPGGRVDTQYF. The CDR3 nucleotides are TGTGCCAGCAGCCCCGGGGGCCGGGTGGATACGCAGTATTTT.

The J gene is TRBJ1-2, the V gene TRBV14; D unresolved. Germline loops: CDR1 SGHDN, CDR2 FVKESK. The V gene lost 3 bases and the J gene lost 2 bases, with 10 bases spanning the gap. The CDR3 length is 14 residues. CDR3 DNA sequence: TGTGCCAGCAGCCAGTGGACGGAGAACTATGGCTACACCTTC. Translation gives CASSQWTENYGYTF.

V usage is TRBV5-4 and J usage is TRBJ2-2, with 7 bases aligning to TRBD2. Germline trimming cut 0 bases from V and 4 bases from J; bases unmatched to any gene: 9. This CDR3 has 17 residues. Germline CDR1 reads SGHNT; CDR2 reads YYREEE (reference sequence). Here the CDR3 reads CASSLAPAGDRTGELFF. Here the CDR3 DNA reads TGTGCCAGCAGCTTGGCCCCGGCGGGGGACCGCACCGGGGAGCTGTTTTTT.

The chain couples TRBV6-1 to TRBJ1-1, with 7 bases that match TRBD1. CDR1 MNHNS and CDR2 SASEGT come from the germline V gene. V was pared by 7 bases and J by 5 bases, with 7 bases of the junction left unmatched. The CDR3 spans 13 residues. CDR3 sequence (DNA): TGTGCCAGCAACTACCAACAGGGGACTGAAGCTTTCTTT. It encodes CASNYQQGTEAFF.

The chain combines TRBV6-1 with TRBJ1-3; D remains unclear. The V gene's germline CDR1 is MNHNS and CDR2 SASEGT. Trimming cost V 6 bases and J 0 bases, with 6 bases left between them. The CDR3 contains 13 residues. The CDR3 protein is CASSYSSGNTIYF. The CDR3 coding sequence is TGTGCCAGCAGCTATAGCTCTGGAAACACCATATATTTT.

This chain joins TRBV27 and TRBJ2-7; possible D gene TRBD2, 7 bases. Trimming left V 5 bases short and J 2 bases short, with 16 bases between. Germline values: CDR1 MNHEY, CDR2 SMNVEV (reference sequence). The CDR3 has 15 amino acids. In DNA form, the CDR3 reads TGTGCCAGCAGTCGAAGGGGGGGCGCCCCCTACGAGCAGTACTTC. It yields the protein CASSRRGGAPYEQYF.

V and J are TRBV27 and TRBJ2-7; 10 nucleotides match TRBD2. The V gene end was trimmed by 6 bases and the J gene end by 2 bases; junction bases not matched to a gene: 4. Germline V gene data show CDR1 as MNHEY and CDR2 as SMNVEV (reference sequence). This CDR3 contains 14 residues. DNA of the CDR3: TGTGCCAGCAGCCGAGGACTAGCGGCCTACGAGCAGTACTTC. Protein: CASSRGLAAYEQYF.

The J gene is TRBJ2-1, the V gene TRBV5-1; 9 nucleotides line up with TRBD1. Germline V gene data show CDR1 as SGHRS and CDR2 as YFSETQ. The ends lost 3 bases at V and 4 bases at J; junction bases unmatched: 5. The CDR3 runs to 15 residues. CDR3 protein: CASSSGTGRYNEQFF. In nucleotides, the CDR3 is TGCGCCAGCAGCTCCGGGACAGGGCGGTACAATGAGCAGTTCTTC.

The genes are TRBV7-9 and TRBJ2-7; 9 nucleotides line up with TRBD2. CDR1 SEHNR and CDR2 FQNEAQ come from the germline V gene (reference sequence). CDR3 length equals 15 residues. Losses at the gene ends were 5 bases for V and 3 bases for J; bases not matched to a gene: 8. The CDR3 nucleotides read TGTGCCAGCAGCGAGAACCCGACTAGCGGCTACGAGCAGTACTTC. Translating gives CASSENPTSGYEQYF.

V is TRBV20-1 and J is TRBJ2-3, with D uncertain. Trimming shortened V by 6 bases and J by 4 bases, and 8 bases separated the two germline ends. From germline, CDR1 is DFQATT and CDR2 SNEGSKA (reference sequence). The CDR3 has 11 amino acids. For the CDR3, the DNA is TGCAGTGCCGCTTACCCAGATACGCAGTATTTT. Translation gives CSAAYPDTQYF.

This chain uses TRBV5-1 with TRBJ2-1; D ambiguous. The CDR3 runs to 13 residues. Deletions cut 0 bases from V and 10 bases from J, with 11 bases between. CDR1 SGHRS and CDR2 YFSETQ come from the germline V gene. The CDR3 nucleotides read TGCGCCAGCAGCTTGGCTCTTTACCGGGAGCAGTTCTTC. It yields the protein CASSLALYREQFF.

The chain is built from TRBV7-2 and TRBJ2-1; the D gene is possibly TRBD1 (5 bases). Germline-derived CDR1 and CDR2 are SGHTA and FQGNSA. V was trimmed by 1 base and J by 7 bases, leaving 11 bases between them. This CDR3 has 14 amino acids. In nucleotides, the CDR3 is TGTGCCAGCAGCTTAGTTAGGGGCGAAAATGAGCAGTTCTTC. Protein product: CASSLVRGENEQFF.

CDR3 loop: CASSHPGQNNQPQHF. In DNA form, the CDR3 reads TGCGCCAGCAGCCATCCGGGACAGAACAATCAGCCCCAGCATTTT. This rearrangement joins TRBV4-1 to TRBJ1-5; 7 nucleotides agree with TRBD1. V shed 3 bases, J shed 3 bases, and the junction held 5 bases outside the gene matches. Per germline, CDR1 MGHRA and CDR2 YSYEKL. This CDR3 comprises 15 residues.

The sample holds one count of this clone. The chain employs TRBV6-5 and TRBJ2-5; unclear D gene. Trimming shortened V by 2 bases and J by 5 bases, and 12 bases separated the two germline ends. The CDR3 length is 14 residues. Germline values: CDR1 MNHEY, CDR2 SVGAGI. In DNA form, the CDR3 reads TGTGCCAGCAGTTACGCAGCCATCCGGGAGACCCAGTACTTC. It encodes CASSYAAIRETQYF.

V and J are TRBV7-8 and TRBJ1-6, with TRBD1 matching over 9 bases. CDR1 SGHVS and CDR2 FQNEAQ come from the germline V gene. The CDR3 consists of 16 residues. The V and J ends lost 5 bases and 4 bases, in that order; junction bases with no gene match: 6. CDR3 protein: CASSPSGTGYNSPLHF. The CDR3 DNA follows: TGTGCCAGCAGCCCCTCCGGGACAGGGTATAATTCACCCCTCCACTTT.

The V and J genes are TRBV9 and TRBJ1-1; tentative D call: TRBD1 (6 bases). Trimming removed 4 bases from V and 1 base from J, with 14 bases in between. This CDR3 comprises 15 residues. From germline, CDR1 is SGDLS and CDR2 YYNGEE. In DNA, the CDR3 is TGTGCCAGCAGCCACGCGGGGGCTGGGAACACTGAAGCTTTCTTT. Translation: CASSHAGAGNTEAFF.

V and J are TRBV9 and TRBJ2-2; 10 nucleotides agree with TRBD1. The CDR3 has 16 amino acids. CDR1 and CDR2 from the germline V gene are SGDLS and YYNGEE. The V and J ends lost 4 bases and 6 bases, in that order; junction bases with no gene match: 9. CDR3 DNA sequence: TGTGCCAGCAGCAGGGACAGGGGTGAACTGTCCGGGGAGCTGTTTTTT. Protein product: CASSRDRGELSGELFF.

This chain joins TRBV4-3 and TRBJ1-1, with 8 bases that match TRBD1. V lost 4 bases and J lost 4; bases outside the gene matches: 8. The CDR3 sequence is 15 residues long. The V gene's germline CDR1 is LGHNA and CDR2 YSLEER. CDR3 DNA sequence: TGCGCCAGCAGCCGAGTAAAACAGGGGGGCACTGAAGCTTTCTTT. This translates into CASSRVKQGGTEAFF.

CDR3 nucleotide sequence: TGTGCCAGCAGTTACTCTCGTCAGGGGGCTTGGGAGACCCAGTACTTC. Its translation is CASSYSRQGAWETQYF. This chain joins TRBV6-5 and TRBJ2-5; 8 positions match TRBD1. The J segment lost 5 bases and the V segment lost 0 bases, leaving 8 bases of the junction unmatched. This CDR3 comprises 16 residues. Germline CDR1 reads MNHEY; CDR2 reads SVGAGI.